The rows below give T cell receptor beta chains drawn from one sample of a study of T cells in Graves' hyperthyroidism and ophthalmopathy. Each CDR3 protein is one row after TCRdb ran MiXCR on the multiplex PCR reads. This table has some 770,000 distinct CDR3 sequences, roughly 17% appearing once. Sequencing was performed on blood. The source is a man between 18 and 35 years old with Graves' hyperthyroidism. Both conserved end residues are part of each CDR3. A D gene is named only where the DNA matches it firmly. Clone size, where shown, is once, few, many, or a class for clones that have expanded.

>13|TRBD1|TRBJ1-1|-|TRBV10-3
TGTGCGGCCAAAGGGGGCCGCCCCACTGAAGCTTTCTTT
CAAKGGRPTEAFF
>14|-|TRBJ1-2|few|TRBV5-1
TGCGCCAGCACCACCGGGACACCCGATTATGGCTACACCTTC
CASTTGTPDYGYTF
>15|TRBD1|TRBJ1-4|-|TRBV12-3/TRBV12-4
TGTGCCAGCAGCCCAGGGACAGGGTTTAATGAAAAACTGTTTTTT
CASSPGTGFNEKLFF
>12|-|TRBJ1-1|few|TRBV7-2
TGTGCCAGCAGCTCACAGGGATCTGAAGCTTTCTTT
CASSSQGSEAFF
>11|-|TRBJ2-7|-|TRBV20-1
TGCAGTGTGGGGGGACGGGACGAGCAGTACTTC
CSVGGRDEQYF
>15|TRBD1|TRBJ2-7|few|TRBV20-1
TGCAGTGCTCGCGGACTCCGGGACAGTCGTTACGAGCAGTACTTC
CSARGLRDSRYEQYF
>16|TRBD1|TRBJ1-1|-|TRBV9
TGTGCCAGCAGCGCCGGACAGGTGATCGGGAACACTGAAGCTTTCTTT
CASSAGQVIGNTEAFF
>15|-|TRBJ1-1|-|TRBV28
TGTGCCAGCATGGGGAGTGGAACAGGGAACACTGGAGCTTTCTTT
CASMGSGTGNTGAFF
>15|TRBD1|TRBJ2-7|few|TRBV18
TGTGCCAGCTCACGCGGGACAGGGGAGTGGAGCGAGCAGTACTTC
CASSRGTGEWSEQYF
>17|-|TRBJ1-2|few|TRBV15
TGTGCCACCAGCAGAGACGTCGGATTTGCTGGCCCCCATGGCTACACCTTC
CATSRDVGFAGPHGYTF
>15|TRBD2|TRBJ2-7|-|TRBV9
TGTGCCAGCAGCGTCGGACTAGCGGAGGATTACGAGCAGTACTTC
CASSVGLAEDYEQYF
>14|-|TRBJ1-1|many|TRBV3-1
TGTGCCAGCAGCCAAGATGAAAGGGTAGCTGAAGCTTTCTTT
CASSQDERVAEAFF
>13|-|TRBJ2-7|-|TRBV2
TGTGCCAGCAGGGGTTGGGACCCCTACGAGCAGTACTTC
CASRGWDPYEQYF
>14|TRBD1|TRBJ2-5|many|TRBV12-3/TRBV12-4
TGTGCCAGCAGCACAGGACAGGGCCAAGAGACCCAGTACTTC
CASSTGQGQETQYF
>15|TRBD2|TRBJ2-7|many|TRBV15
TGTGCCACCAGCAGAGATCGTCTCGGGAGGAACGAGCAGTACTTC
CATSRDRLGRNEQYF
>14|-|TRBJ1-5|few|TRBV6-5
TGTGCCAGCAGTTACTCCGATAGGATCGAGCCCCAGCATTTT
CASSYSDRIEPQHF
>14|-|TRBJ1-2|-|TRBV6-2/TRBV6-3
TGTGCCAGCAGTCTACAGGACACTAACTATGGCTACACCTTC
CASSLQDTNYGYTF
>13|TRBD2|TRBJ2-5|few|TRBV29-1
TGCAGCGTGCCAGCGGGAGGAGCGGAGACCCAGTACTTC
CSVPAGGAETQYF
>15|TRBD2|TRBJ2-2|many|TRBV20-1
TGCAGTGCTAGGGCGGGGGGGCAGGACACCGGGGAGCTGTTTTTT
CSARAGGQDTGELFF
>14|-|TRBJ2-1|-|TRBV18
TGTGCCAGCTCACCAGGGGTAGACTTCAATGAGCAGTTCTTC
CASSPGVDFNEQFF
>17|-|TRBJ2-1|few|TRBV7-9
TGTGCCAGCAGCTCCCGACTGACAGTAAGCTCCTACAATGAGCAGTTCTTC
CASSSRLTVSSYNEQFF
>15|-|TRBJ2-1|-|TRBV5-1
TGCGCCAGCAGCTCCAGGGTGGACTCCTACAATGAGCAGTTCTTC
CASSSRVDSYNEQFF
>16|-|TRBJ1-4|few|TRBV7-9
TGTGCCAGCAGCTCTCGGGAGGGGGGAGCTAATGAAAAACTGTTTTTT
CASSSREGGANEKLFF
>13|-|TRBJ1-3|few|TRBV27
TGTGCCAGCAGACGGAGGGCTGGAAACACCATATATTTT
CASRRRAGNTIYF
>14|-|TRBJ2-5|-|TRBV3-1
TGTGCCAGCAGCCAAGAAACGTTCCAAGAGGCCCAGTACTTC
CASSQETFQEAQYF
>14|-|TRBJ1-3|few|TRBV27
TGTGCCAGCCTTGCCGGGACCGCTGGAAACACCATATATTTT
CASLAGTAGNTIYF